This TCR beta chain was captured in a study of blood T cell repertoires in COVID-19. Cohort allocation depended upon clinical history that participants reported. Two negative PCRs, clearance, or symptom resolution had been documented for recovered Cohort 3 donors. In the original analysis: Amplified reference gene primers provided the basis for estimating nucleated cell counts. Profiled with immunoSEQ multiplex PCR; TCRdb holds only in-frame clones, not every one. For V, J and clone size, that table is used; D and trimming come from the DNA. The sample shows 490,000 or so clones, approximately 87% of them seen only once. The CDR3 is made up of 16 amino acids. V shed 4 bases and J 0 bases; nucleotides not matched to a gene: 8. In germline, CDR1 is SQVTM, CDR2 ANQGSEA.

The source material was PBMCs or T cells enriched from blood (not recorded which). The receptor comes from a woman aged 40 to 50 who had recovered from COVID-19. The chain is built from TRBV29-1 and TRBJ1-2; 10 nucleotides match TRBD1. In DNA form, the CDR3 reads TGCAGCGTTGTAGGGGGACAGGGGAATCCTAACTATGGCTACACCTTC. The encoded protein is CSVVGGQGNPNYGYTF.